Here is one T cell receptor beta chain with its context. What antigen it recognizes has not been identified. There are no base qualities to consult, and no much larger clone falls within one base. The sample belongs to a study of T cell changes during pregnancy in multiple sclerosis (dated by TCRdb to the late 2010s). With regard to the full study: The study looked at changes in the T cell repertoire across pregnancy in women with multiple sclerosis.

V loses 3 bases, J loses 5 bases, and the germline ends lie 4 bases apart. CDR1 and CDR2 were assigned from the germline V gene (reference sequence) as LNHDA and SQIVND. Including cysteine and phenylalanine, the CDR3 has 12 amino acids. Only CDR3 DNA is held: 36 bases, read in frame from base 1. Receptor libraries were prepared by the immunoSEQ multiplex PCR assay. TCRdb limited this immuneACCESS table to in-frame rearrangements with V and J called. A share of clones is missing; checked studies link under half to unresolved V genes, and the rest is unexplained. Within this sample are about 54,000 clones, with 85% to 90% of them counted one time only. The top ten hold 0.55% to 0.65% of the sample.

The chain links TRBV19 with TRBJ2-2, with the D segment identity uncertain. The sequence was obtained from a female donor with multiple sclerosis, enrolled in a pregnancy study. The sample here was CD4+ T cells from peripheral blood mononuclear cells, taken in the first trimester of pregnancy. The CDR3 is CASSILTGELFF. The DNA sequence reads TGTGCCAGTAGTATTCTAACCGGGGAGCTGTTTTTT. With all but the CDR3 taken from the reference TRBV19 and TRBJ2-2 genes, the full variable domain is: DGGITQSPKYLFRKEGQNVTLSCEQNLNHDAMYWYRQDPGQGLRLIYYSQIVNDFQKGDIAEGYSVSREKKESFPLTVTSAQKNPTAFYLCASSILTGELFFGEGSRLTVL.